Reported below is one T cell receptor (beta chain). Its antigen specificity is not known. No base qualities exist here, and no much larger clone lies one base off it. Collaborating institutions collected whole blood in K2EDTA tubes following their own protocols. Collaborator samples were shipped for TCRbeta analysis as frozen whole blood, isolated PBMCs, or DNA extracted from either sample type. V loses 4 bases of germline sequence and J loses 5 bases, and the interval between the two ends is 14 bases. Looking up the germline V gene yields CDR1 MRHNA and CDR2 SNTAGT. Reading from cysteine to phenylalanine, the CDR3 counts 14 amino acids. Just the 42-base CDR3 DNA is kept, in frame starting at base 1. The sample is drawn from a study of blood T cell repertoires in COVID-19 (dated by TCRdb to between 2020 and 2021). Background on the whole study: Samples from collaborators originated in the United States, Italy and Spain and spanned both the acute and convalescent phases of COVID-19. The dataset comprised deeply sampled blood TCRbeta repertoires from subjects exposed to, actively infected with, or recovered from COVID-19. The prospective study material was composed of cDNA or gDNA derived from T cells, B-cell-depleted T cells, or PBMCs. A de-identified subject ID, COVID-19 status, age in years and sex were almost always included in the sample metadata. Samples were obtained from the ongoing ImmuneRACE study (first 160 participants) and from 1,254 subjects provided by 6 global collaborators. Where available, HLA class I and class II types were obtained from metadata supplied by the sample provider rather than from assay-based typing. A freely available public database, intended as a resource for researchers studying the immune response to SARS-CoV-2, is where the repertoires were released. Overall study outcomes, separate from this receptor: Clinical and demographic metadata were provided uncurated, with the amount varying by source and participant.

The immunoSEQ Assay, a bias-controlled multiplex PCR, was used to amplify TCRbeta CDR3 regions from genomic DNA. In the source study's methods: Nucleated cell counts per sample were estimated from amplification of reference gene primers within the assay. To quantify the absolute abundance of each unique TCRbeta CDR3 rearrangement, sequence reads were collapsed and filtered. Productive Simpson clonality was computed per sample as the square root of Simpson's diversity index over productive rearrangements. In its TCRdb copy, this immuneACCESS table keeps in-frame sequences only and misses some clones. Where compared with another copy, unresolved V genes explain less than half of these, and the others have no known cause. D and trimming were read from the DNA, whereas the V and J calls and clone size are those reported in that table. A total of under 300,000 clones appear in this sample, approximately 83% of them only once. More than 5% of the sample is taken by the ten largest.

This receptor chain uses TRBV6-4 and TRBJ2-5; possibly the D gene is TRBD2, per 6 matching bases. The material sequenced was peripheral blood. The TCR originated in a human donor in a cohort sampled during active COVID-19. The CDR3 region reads CASSALPGRETQYF. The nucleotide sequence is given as TGTGCCAGCAGTGCCCTACCGGGGAGGGAGACCCAGTACTTC.